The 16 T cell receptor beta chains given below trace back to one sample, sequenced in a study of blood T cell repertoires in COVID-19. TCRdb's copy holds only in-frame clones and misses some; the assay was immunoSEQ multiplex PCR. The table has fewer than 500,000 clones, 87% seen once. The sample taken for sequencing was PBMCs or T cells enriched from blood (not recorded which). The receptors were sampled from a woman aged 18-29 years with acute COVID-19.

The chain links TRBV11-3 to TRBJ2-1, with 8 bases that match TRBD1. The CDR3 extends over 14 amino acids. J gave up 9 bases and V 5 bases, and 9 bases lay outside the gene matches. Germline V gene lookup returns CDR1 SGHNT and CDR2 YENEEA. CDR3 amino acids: CASSVRQGPGEQFF. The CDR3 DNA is TGTGCCAGCAGCGTGCGACAGGGGCCCGGTGAGCAGTTCTTC.

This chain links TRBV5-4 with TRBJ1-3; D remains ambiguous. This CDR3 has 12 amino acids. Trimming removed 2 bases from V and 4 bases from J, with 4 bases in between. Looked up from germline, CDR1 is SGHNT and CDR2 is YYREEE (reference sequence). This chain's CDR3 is CASSFVGNTIYF. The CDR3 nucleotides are TGTGCCAGCAGCTTCGTCGGAAACACCATATATTTT.

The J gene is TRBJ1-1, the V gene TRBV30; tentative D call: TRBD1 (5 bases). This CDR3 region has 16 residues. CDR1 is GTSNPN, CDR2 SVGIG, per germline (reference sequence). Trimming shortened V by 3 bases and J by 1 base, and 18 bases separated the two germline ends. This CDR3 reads CAWRGALRAENTEAFF. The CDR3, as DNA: TGTGCCTGGAGAGGGGCCCTAAGGGCCGAGAACACTGAAGCTTTCTTT.

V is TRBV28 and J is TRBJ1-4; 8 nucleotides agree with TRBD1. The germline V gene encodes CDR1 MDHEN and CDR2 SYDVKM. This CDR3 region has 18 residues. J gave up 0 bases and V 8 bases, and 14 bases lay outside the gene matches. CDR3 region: CASGGGQAPSATNEKLFF. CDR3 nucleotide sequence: TGTGCCAGCGGGGGGGGACAGGCCCCATCTGCAACTAATGAAAAACTGTTTTTT.

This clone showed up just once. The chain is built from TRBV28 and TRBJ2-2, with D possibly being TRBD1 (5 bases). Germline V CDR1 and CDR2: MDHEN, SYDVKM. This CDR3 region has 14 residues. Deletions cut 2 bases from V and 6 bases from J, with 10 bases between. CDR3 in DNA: TGTGCCAGCAGTTTAGGGGCTTGGGCCGGGGAGCTGTTTTTT. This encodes CASSLGAWAGELFF.

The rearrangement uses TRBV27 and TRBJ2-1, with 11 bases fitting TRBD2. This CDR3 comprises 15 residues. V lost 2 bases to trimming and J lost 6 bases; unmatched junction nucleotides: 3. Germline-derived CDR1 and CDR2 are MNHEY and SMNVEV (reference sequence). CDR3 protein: CASSLLAGGGNEQFF. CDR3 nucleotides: TGTGCCAGCAGTTTACTAGCGGGAGGTGGCAATGAGCAGTTCTTC.

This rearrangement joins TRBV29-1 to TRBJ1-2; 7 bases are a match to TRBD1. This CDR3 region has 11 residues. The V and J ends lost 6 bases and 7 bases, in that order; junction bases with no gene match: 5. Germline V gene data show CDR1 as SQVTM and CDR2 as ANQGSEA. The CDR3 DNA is TGCAGCGTACAGGGGCGGAGTGGCTACACCTTC. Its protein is CSVQGRSGYTF.

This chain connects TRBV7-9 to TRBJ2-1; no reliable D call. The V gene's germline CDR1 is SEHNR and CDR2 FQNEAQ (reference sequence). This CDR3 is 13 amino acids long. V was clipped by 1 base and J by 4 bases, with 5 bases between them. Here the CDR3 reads CASSLVDYNEQFF. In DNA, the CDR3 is TGTGCCAGCAGCTTAGTAGATTACAATGAGCAGTTCTTC.

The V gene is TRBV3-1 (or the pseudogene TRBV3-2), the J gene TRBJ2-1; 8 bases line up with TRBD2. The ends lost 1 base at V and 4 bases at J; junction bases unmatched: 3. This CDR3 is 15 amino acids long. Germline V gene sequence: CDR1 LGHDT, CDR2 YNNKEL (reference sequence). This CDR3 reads CASSQGREAYNEQFF. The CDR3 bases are TGTGCCAGCAGCCAAGGGCGGGAGGCATACAATGAGCAGTTCTTC.

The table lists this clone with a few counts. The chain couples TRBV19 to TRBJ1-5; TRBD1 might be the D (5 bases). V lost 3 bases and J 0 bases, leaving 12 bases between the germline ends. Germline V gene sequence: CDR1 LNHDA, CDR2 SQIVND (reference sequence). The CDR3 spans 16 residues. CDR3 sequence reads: CASSISGTYSNQPQHF. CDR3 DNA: TGTGCCAGTAGTATCTCAGGGACTTATAGCAATCAGCCCCAGCATTTT.

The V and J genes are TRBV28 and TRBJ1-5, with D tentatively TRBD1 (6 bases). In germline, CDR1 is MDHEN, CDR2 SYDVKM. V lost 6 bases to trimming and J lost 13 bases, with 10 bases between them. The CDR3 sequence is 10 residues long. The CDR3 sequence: CASSLGQQHF. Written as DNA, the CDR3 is TGTGCCAGCAGCCTAGGACAGCAGCATTTT. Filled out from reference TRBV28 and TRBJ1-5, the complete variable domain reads DVKVTQSSRYLVKRTGEKVFLECVQDMDHENMFWYRQDPGLGLRLIYFSYDVKMKEKGDIPEGYSVSREKKERFSLILESASTNQTSMYLCASSLGQQHFGDGTRLSIL.

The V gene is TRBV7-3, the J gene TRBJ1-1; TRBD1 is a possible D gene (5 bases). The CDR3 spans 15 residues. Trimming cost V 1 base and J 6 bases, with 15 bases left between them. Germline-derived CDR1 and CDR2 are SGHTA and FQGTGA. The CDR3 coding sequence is TGTGCCAGCAGCTTAATAGGAGGGGTCGAGGCTGAAGCTTTCTTT. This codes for CASSLIGGVEAEAFF.

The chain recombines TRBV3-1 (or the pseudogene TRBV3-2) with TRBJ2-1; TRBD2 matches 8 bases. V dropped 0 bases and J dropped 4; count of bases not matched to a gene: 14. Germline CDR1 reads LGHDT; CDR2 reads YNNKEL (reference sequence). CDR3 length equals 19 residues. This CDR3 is CASSQDLSGGLVFYNEQFF. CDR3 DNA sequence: TGTGCCAGCAGCCAAGATCTGAGCGGGGGATTAGTTTTTTACAATGAGCAGTTCTTC.

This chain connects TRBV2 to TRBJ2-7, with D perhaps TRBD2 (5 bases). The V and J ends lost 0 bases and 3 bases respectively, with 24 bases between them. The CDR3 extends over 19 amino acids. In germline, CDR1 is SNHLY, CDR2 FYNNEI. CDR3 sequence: CASSEALLDYEWESYEQYF. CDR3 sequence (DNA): TGTGCCAGCAGTGAAGCGCTTCTAGACTATGAGTGGGAGAGCTACGAGCAGTACTTC. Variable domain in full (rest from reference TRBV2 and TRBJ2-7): EPEVTQTPSHQVTQMGQEVILRCVPISNHLYFYWYRQILGQKVEFLVSFYNNEISEKSEIFDDQFSVERPDGSNFTLKIRSTKLEDSAMYFCASSEALLDYEWESYEQYFGPGTRLTVT.

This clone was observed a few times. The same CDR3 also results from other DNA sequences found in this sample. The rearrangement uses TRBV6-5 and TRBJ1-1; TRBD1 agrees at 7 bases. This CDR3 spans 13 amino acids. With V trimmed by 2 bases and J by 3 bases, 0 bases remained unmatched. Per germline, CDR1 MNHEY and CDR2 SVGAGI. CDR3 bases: TGTGCCAGCAGTTACGGGACAGACACTGAAGCTTTCTTT. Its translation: CASSYGTDTEAFF.

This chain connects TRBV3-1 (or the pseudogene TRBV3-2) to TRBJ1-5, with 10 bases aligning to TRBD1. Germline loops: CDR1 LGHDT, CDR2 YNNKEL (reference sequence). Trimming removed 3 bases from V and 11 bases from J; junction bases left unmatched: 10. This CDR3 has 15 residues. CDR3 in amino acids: CASSHPGQGIDSQHF. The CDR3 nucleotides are TGTGCCAGCAGCCACCCGGGACAGGGGATTGATTCCCAGCATTTT.